These 24 T cell receptor beta chains share one sample of origin, sequenced in a study of T cells in Graves' hyperthyroidism and ophthalmopathy (dated by TCRdb to between 2018 and 2020). Library creation used multiplex PCR. The reads were generated on an Illumina HiSeq 2000. The TCR beta CDR3 regions were amplified from RNA transcripts. A first-round RT-PCR of the TCR CDR3 used the HTBI primer set with the Qiagen OneStep RT-PCR kit. The public reads were run again by TCRdb, first through fastp at Q25 and then through MiXCR, and only productive beta chains were kept. Identical CDR3 proteins give one entry, which carries the most common genes and DNA. Present in this sample are 450,000 to 700,000 distinct CDR3 sequences, 40% to 55% of which were seen just once. The ten largest clones capture about 8.3% of the sample. The sample comprised peripheral blood or thyroid tissue (not recorded which). The receptors stem from a young woman with Graves' hyperthyroidism.

V usage is TRBV29-1 and J usage is TRBJ2-7; 10 bases are a match to TRBD1. The length of the CDR3 is 12 residues. V was pared by 8 bases and J by 5 bases, with 6 bases of the junction left unmatched. The germline CDR1 and CDR2 sequences are SQVTM and ANQGSEA. The CDR3 sequence is CSSVTGGHEQYF. The CDR3 bases are TGCAGCTCGGTGACAGGGGGCCACGAGCAGTACTTC.

This clonotype was seen ten or more times. The CDR3 bases are TGTGCCAGCAGCCCGGGGGGAGGGCCGAGCCAAGAGACCCAGTACTTC. It encodes CASSPGGGPSQETQYF. The chain uses TRBV5-8 and TRBJ2-5; 7 bases are a match to TRBD2. The length of the CDR3 is 16 residues. Trimming took 4 bases from V and 1 from J; bases not matched to a gene: 10. Germline CDR1 reads SGHTS; CDR2 reads YDEGEE.

In DNA, the CDR3 is TGCAGCTCTAGGACTAGCGGAAGCGGGGAGCTGTTTTTT. Its translation is CSSRTSGSGELFF. The V and J genes are TRBV29-1 and TRBJ2-2; the match to TRBD2 covers 10 bases. The germline V gene has CDR1 SQVTM and CDR2 ANQGSEA. The junction had 7 bases not matched to a gene; V was cut back by 8 bases and J by 7 bases. The CDR3 runs 13 residues.

V usage is TRBV7-9 and J usage is TRBJ2-7; TRBD2 might be the D (5 bases). Germline CDR1 is SEHNR and CDR2 is FQNEAQ (reference sequence). V dropped 5 bases and J dropped 6 bases, with 11 bases sitting between them. The CDR3 totals 12 residues. The CDR3 DNA is TGTGCCAGCAGCCGAGGGATGAGCGAGCAGTACTTC. Translation: CASSRGMSEQYF. The complete variable domain, with remaining parts taken from reference TRBV7-9 and TRBJ2-7, reads DTGVSQNPRHKITKRGQNVTFRCDPISEHNRLYWYRQTLGQGPEFLTYFQNEAQLEKSRLLSDRFSAERPKGSFSTLEIQRTEQGDSAMYLCASSRGMSEQYFGPGTRLTVT.

In its sample, this clonotype was seen many times. The rearrangement joins TRBV5-1 to TRBJ1-2, with 7 positions matching TRBD1. CDR3 length equals 15 residues. The ends lost 0 bases at V and 4 bases at J; junction bases unmatched: 6. Germline CDR1 SGHRS, CDR2 YFSETQ. The CDR3 nucleotides read TGCGCCAGCAGCTTGGCCTTGGCAGGGGGCTATGGCTACACCTTC. Amino acid sequence: CASSLALAGGYGYTF. The whole variable domain, remainder taken from reference TRBV5-1 and TRBJ1-2, is KAGVTQTPRYLIKTRGQQVTLSCSPISGHRSVSWYQQTPGQGLQFLFEYFSETQRNKGNFPGRFSGRQFSNSRSEMNVSTLELGDSALYLCASSLALAGGYGYTFGSGTRLTVV.

The CDR3 DNA sequence: TGTGCCATCAGTGAGGACATTCGGGGTGAAAAACTGTTTTTT. It yields the protein CAISEDIRGEKLFF. The chain employs TRBV10-3 and TRBJ1-4; D is unclear. V lost 2 bases to trimming and J lost 7 bases, with 11 bases between them. CDR1 is ENHRY, CDR2 SYGVKD, per germline. The CDR3 is 14 residues long.

The rearrangement links TRBV7-2 to TRBJ2-2; D not resolved. CDR3 size: 15 residues. Trimming shortened V by 5 bases and J by 6 bases, and 16 bases separated the two germline ends. From germline, CDR1 is SGHTA and CDR2 FQGNSA. Here the CDR3 DNA reads TGTGCCAGCAGCACCCACCCCTCGGCGTCCGGGGAGCTGTTTTTT. Translating it yields CASSTHPSASGELFF.

This clonotype was picked up many times. The chain employs TRBV2 and TRBJ1-1, with D possibly matching TRBD1 (5 bases). The CDR3 has 13 residues. Germline V gene lookup returns CDR1 SNHLY and CDR2 FYNNEI. The V end was cut by 7 bases, the J end by 3 bases, with 12 bases between. CDR3: CASTRLRDTEAFF. CDR3 sequence (DNA): TGTGCCAGCACGCGTCTCAGGGACACTGAAGCTTTCTTT.

This clonotype was observed many times. CDR3 coding DNA: TGCAGCGTTGAAGGAGCGAGAAACAGCTCCTACGAGCAGTACTTC. It encodes CSVEGARNSSYEQYF. The gene calls are TRBV29-1 and TRBJ2-7; unclear D gene. This CDR3 is 15 amino acids long. Germline V gene lookup returns CDR1 SQVTM and CDR2 ANQGSEA. V was shortened by 1 base and J by 0 bases, with 13 bases between the two germline ends.

The chain recombines TRBV2 with TRBJ1-2, with 10 bases fitting TRBD1. Germline values: CDR1 SNHLY, CDR2 FYNNEI. V was pared by 5 bases and J by 9 bases, with 6 bases of the junction left unmatched. CDR3 length: 13 amino acids. Here the CDR3 reads CASSHRDRGSYTF. The CDR3 region has the DNA TGTGCCAGCAGTCACCGGGACAGGGGTAGCTACACCTTC.

The genes are TRBV15 and TRBJ1-4; 11 bases line up with TRBD1. Germline-derived CDR1 and CDR2 are LNHNV and YYDKDF (reference sequence). The CDR3 has 17 amino acids. J gave up 5 bases and V 5 bases, and 10 bases lay outside the gene matches. CDR3 sequence (DNA): TGTGCCACCAGCCACCCGGGACAGGGGGTATACAATGAAAAACTGTTTTTT. Amino acids: CATSHPGQGVYNEKLFF.

This clonotype occurred many times. The chain combines TRBV14 with TRBJ1-4; D is possibly TRBD1 (6 bases). The germline V gene encodes CDR1 SGHDN and CDR2 FVKESK. Trimming removed 9 bases from V and 6 bases from J, with 17 bases in between. The CDR3 consists of 14 residues. This CDR3 reads CASKTTGKDEKLFF. The CDR3 DNA sequence: TGTGCCAGTAAAACGACAGGCAAAGATGAAAAACTGTTTTTT. Combining the CDR3 with reference TRBV14 and TRBJ1-4 gives the whole variable domain EAGVTQFPSHSVIEKGQTVTLRCDPISGHDNLYWYRRVMGKEIKFLLHFVKESKQDESGMPNNRFLAERTGGTYSTLKVQPAELEDSGVYFCASKTTGKDEKLFFGSGTQLSVL.

The V call is TRBV13, the J call TRBJ2-7; possibly TRBD1 for D (6 bases). The CDR3 extends over 15 amino acids. Germline V gives CDR1 PRHDT, CDR2 FYEKMQ (reference sequence). The V end was cut by 4 bases, the J end by 2 bases, with 15 bases between. The CDR3 protein is CASSSGQADPYEQYF. CDR3 coding DNA: TGTGCCAGCAGCTCGGGACAAGCGGATCCCTACGAGCAGTACTTC.

This clonotype occurred a few times. V is TRBV7-3 and J is TRBJ2-3, with D unresolved. This CDR3 has 14 residues. The ends were cut back, 1 base at V and 1 base at J, with 6 bases in the middle. The germline V gene encodes CDR1 SGHTA and CDR2 FQGTGA. Here the CDR3 DNA reads TGTGCCAGCAGCTTAATTGGCGGCACAGATACGCAGTATTTT. Its translation is CASSLIGGTDTQYF.

In its sample, this clonotype was seen many times. This rearrangement joins TRBV15 to TRBJ2-5; no clear D gene. Between the trimmed V and J ends, which lost 0 bases and 5 bases, there was a span of 16 bases. Germline-derived CDR1 and CDR2 are LNHNV and YYDKDF (reference sequence). This CDR3 has 16 residues. The CDR3 sequence is CATSRDRRPYVETQYF. The CDR3 DNA follows: TGTGCCACCAGCAGAGATCGGCGACCCTATGTGGAGACCCAGTACTTC.

A note on this clonotype: A much larger clone lies one base from this, so it may be a read error. The rearrangement links TRBV2 to TRBJ2-7, with 7 bases lining up with TRBD2. Germline V CDR1 and CDR2: SNHLY, FYNNEI. The length of the CDR3 is 15 residues. The J segment lost 5 bases and the V segment lost 4 bases, leaving 11 bases of the junction unmatched. The CDR3, as DNA: TGTGCCAGCAGTGGAAGAATCGGGAGGTCCGACGAGCAGTACTTC. This translates into CASSGRIGRSDEQYF. Looking up the rest from reference TRBV2 and TRBJ2-7 gives the full variable domain: EPEVTQTPSHQVTQMGQEVILRCVPISNHLYFYWYRQILGQKVEFLVSFYNNEISEKSEIFDDQFSVERPDGSNFTLKIRSTKLEDSAMYFCASSGRIGRSDEQYFGPGTRLTVT.

The chain combines TRBV6-2 or TRBV6-3 with TRBJ2-7; D gene uncertain. Looked up from germline, CDR1 is MNHEY and CDR2 is SVGEGT. The ends were cut back, 0 bases at V and 5 bases at J, with 14 bases in the middle. This CDR3 is built from 15 residues. CDR3 region: CASSYSYRGPNEQYF. In DNA, the CDR3 is TGTGCCAGCAGTTACTCCTATCGCGGCCCCAACGAGCAGTACTTC.

Many counts were recorded for this clonotype. The V and J genes are TRBV9 and TRBJ1-1; D is uncertain. The germline V and J ends were trimmed by 3 bases and 4 bases, with 13 bases remaining between them. Per the germline V gene, CDR1 is SGDLS and CDR2 is YYNGEE. CDR3 size: 14 residues. The CDR3 here is CASSGSGPATEAFF. In DNA, the CDR3 is TGTGCCAGCAGCGGGTCGGGTCCCGCCACTGAAGCTTTCTTT.

The V call is TRBV6-1, the J call TRBJ2-1, with D perhaps TRBD1 or TRBD2 (6 bases each). The germline V gene encodes CDR1 MNHNS and CDR2 SASEGT. This CDR3 is built from 16 residues. V was clipped by 7 bases and J by 3 bases, with 19 bases between them. Here the CDR3 reads CASTPQRRGNYNEQFF. The CDR3 DNA is TGTGCCAGCACCCCGCAGAGGAGGGGGAACTACAATGAGCAGTTCTTC.

A remark on this clonotype: A much larger clonotype is one base distant, so this may be a read error. V gene TRBV29-1 combines with J gene TRBJ1-3; D ambiguous. CDR1 is SQVTM and CDR2 is ANQGSEA in the germline V gene. The CDR3 extends over 13 amino acids. DNA of the CDR3: TGCAGCGTTCAGAAAGGGCGAGGAAACGCCATATATTTT. Its translation: CSVQKGRGNAIYF. Complete variable domain (other parts from reference TRBV29-1 and TRBJ1-3): SAVISQKPSRDICQRGTSLTIQCQVDSQVTMMFWYRQQPGQSLTLIATANQGSEATYESGFVIDKFPISRPNLTFSTLTVSNMSPEDSSIYLCSVQKGRGNAIYFGEGSWLTVV.

This rearrangement joins TRBV28 to TRBJ1-1; D perhaps matches TRBD1 (6 bases). Trimming left V 3 bases short and J 3 bases short, with 14 bases between. Germline V gene lookup returns CDR1 MDHEN and CDR2 SYDVKM. The CDR3 consists of 15 residues. Here the CDR3 reads CASSLGGKGDTEAFF. CDR3 in DNA: TGTGCCAGCAGTTTGGGGGGCAAAGGGGACACTGAAGCTTTCTTT.

In the case of this clonotype: The junction differs from germline at one of its ends, possibly a read error. The CDR3 here is CASSAGHGTEAFF. The CDR3 region has the DNA TGTGCCAGCAGCGCGGGACATGGGACTGAGGCTTTCTTT. This rearrangement joins TRBV5-4 to TRBJ1-1, with D maybe TRBD1 (6 bases). The CDR3 length is 13 residues. The germline V gene encodes CDR1 SGHNT and CDR2 YYREEE (reference sequence).

The rearrangement links TRBV10-3 to TRBJ1-6; D might be TRBD1 (5 bases). The germline gives CDR1 ENHRY, CDR2 SYGVKD. Trimming stripped 7 bases from V and 5 bases from J, with 9 bases between. The CDR3 has 13 residues. The CDR3 nucleotides are TGTGCCATCAAGGGGAAGGATAATTCACCCCTCCACTTT. Protein sequence: CAIKGKDNSPLHF.

The V call is TRBV29-1, the J call TRBJ2-7, with D possibly being TRBD1 (5 bases). V was cut by 3 bases and J by 5 bases, with 11 bases left in between. The CDR3 is 12 amino acids. Per the germline V gene, CDR1 is SQVTM and CDR2 is ANQGSEA. CDR3 nucleotides: TGCAGCGTTGATCAGGGTATGAACGAGCAGTACTTC. Its translation: CSVDQGMNEQYF.